This T cell receptor (beta chain) emerged from a study of T cells in Graves' hyperthyroidism and ophthalmopathy. Looking at the study overall: Peripheral blood was taken when the disease was first diagnosed, before any treatment began.

Findings of the study overall: Ophthalmopathy and stable hyperthyroidism were told apart by a 13 V-J model.

Amplification targeted TCR beta CDR3 regions from RNA transcripts. A first-round RT-PCR of the TCR CDR3 used the HTBI primer set. TCRdb re-called the multiplex PCR reads through MiXCR, storing one row per CDR3 protein. Among over 250,000 distinct CDR3 sequences listed, more than 15% were seen once. As concerns this clonotype: Its antigen is currently unknown.

Germline CDR1 DFQATT, CDR2 SNEGSKA (reference sequence). V shed 0 bases, J shed 3 bases, and the junction held 8 bases outside the gene matches. The CDR3 covers 15 residues. On the basis of clinical symptoms, serum thyroxine and TRAb, thyroid ultrasound and orbital computed tomography, diagnoses were made. PBMCs were derived from under 13 ml fresh peripheral blood. The sequenced sample was blood. The source is a woman in her sixties or seventies with Graves' ophthalmopathy. V and J are TRBV20-1 and TRBJ2-7; 7 positions match TRBD2. CDR3: CSARDRDYLIYEQYF. In DNA form, the CDR3 reads TGCAGTGCTAGAGATCGGGACTACCTCATCTACGAGCAGTACTTC.